This passage covers 32 T cell receptor beta chains from one sample sequenced in a study of sequential checkpoint blockade in melanoma. Documented treatment: randomized to nivolumab then ipilimumab (arm A) or the reverse (arm B). Sequencing used immunoSEQ multiplex PCR; TCRdb keeps in-frame clones, though not all of them. In the table there are 13,000 or so clones, approximately 24% of which are singletons. Sample: tumor tissue (inferred from file names), taken from a patient given nivolumab and ipilimumab in sequence. These receptor sequences come from a human donor with melanoma.

This chain uses TRBV18 with TRBJ1-5, with 8 positions matching TRBD1. CDR1 is KGHSH, CDR2 LQKENI, per germline. The CDR3 has 17 residues. Trimming at V came to 1 base and at J to 6 bases, leaving 11 bases not matched to a gene. DNA for the CDR3: TGTGCCAGCTCACCACTTTTTTCCAGGGGGCGCGCTCAGCCCCAGCATTTT. This codes for CASSPLFSRGRAQPQHF.

The chain recombines TRBV5-1 with TRBJ2-6; D gene unclear. Trimming shortened V by 0 bases and J by 2 bases, and 9 bases separated the two germline ends. Germline lookup yields CDR1 SGHRS and CDR2 YFSETQ. This CDR3 is built from 16 residues. The CDR3 nucleotides read TGCGCCAGCAGCTTGGTTATGGACCCTGGGGCCAACGTCCTGACTTTC. It specifies CASSLVMDPGANVLTF.

This clone was recorded a few times. The chain employs TRBV6-8 and TRBJ2-7, with D possibly being TRBD1 or TRBD2 (5 bases each). The CDR3 contains 14 residues. V was trimmed by 2 bases and J by 2 bases, leaving 10 bases between them. The germline V gene has CDR1 MNHGY and CDR2 SAAAGT. The DNA for the CDR3 is TGTGCCAGCAGTTACCGGGACGGACCCTACGAGCAGTACTTC. Amino acids: CASSYRDGPYEQYF.

This clone has more than one count but fewer than ten. A read error may produce the germline difference seen at one junction end. This rearrangement joins TRBV6-8 to TRBJ2-7, with D uncertain. CDR3 length: 13 residues. The germline V gene encodes CDR1 MNHGY and CDR2 SAAAGT. The CDR3: CAISGFSSYEQYF. In nucleotides, the CDR3 is TGTGCCATCAGTGGCTTTAGCTCCTACGAGCAGTACTTC.

The rearrangement joins TRBV10-1 to TRBJ1-6, with D perhaps TRBD1 (5 bases). The CDR3 consists of 16 residues. V was cut by 3 bases and J by 6 bases, with 15 bases left in between. Germline-derived CDR1 and CDR2 are WNHNN and SYGVQD (reference sequence). DNA of the CDR3: TGCGCCAGCAGTGACAACCAAGGGACGGGTAATTCACCCCTCCACTTT. Its translation: CASSDNQGTGNSPLHF.

A few counts support this clone. The rearrangement links TRBV6-4 to TRBJ1-5; 9 nucleotides match TRBD1. Germline V gene sequence: CDR1 MRHNA, CDR2 SNTAGT. Losses at the gene ends were 6 bases for V and 5 bases for J; bases not matched to a gene: 8. The CDR3 runs 15 residues. CDR3 loop: CASSPGQGQHQPQHF. The CDR3, as DNA: TGTGCCAGCAGCCCCGGACAGGGGCAGCATCAGCCCCAGCATTTT.

This clone was seen a few times. J is TRBJ1-1 and V is TRBV19, with 7 bases fitting TRBD1. CDR3 length equals 17 residues. Trimming at V came to 2 bases and at J to 0 bases, leaving 9 bases not matched to a gene. Germline V gene sequence: CDR1 LNHDA, CDR2 SQIVND (reference sequence). Written as DNA, the CDR3 is TGTGCCAGTAGTATAAGGCGGACAGGCCCTATGAACACTGAAGCTTTCTTT. Its translation is CASSIRRTGPMNTEAFF.

The chain links TRBV7-7 to TRBJ2-5; D is unclear. V was cut by 2 bases and J by 2 bases, with 15 bases left in between. The CDR3 is 16 residues long. Germline loops: CDR1 SSHAT, CDR2 FNYEAQ (reference sequence). CDR3 residues: CASSLRVSVGQETQYF. For the CDR3, the DNA is TGTGCCAGCAGCTTAAGGGTCTCTGTGGGTCAAGAGACCCAGTACTTC.

This chain joins TRBV5-1 and TRBJ2-5; 13 bases are shared with TRBD2. J gave up 5 bases and V 3 bases, and 7 bases lay outside the gene matches. CDR3 length: 16 residues. The germline V gene has CDR1 SGHRS and CDR2 YFSETQ. In nucleotides, the CDR3 is TGCGCCAGCAGCTCCCAGACTAGCGGGGGGTTGGAGACCCAGTACTTC. Residues: CASSSQTSGGLETQYF.

The chain joins TRBV28 to TRBJ2-1; no reliable D call. Germline V lookup: CDR1 MDHEN, CDR2 SYDVKM. The CDR3 spans 14 residues. Trimming left V 8 bases short and J 0 bases short, with 11 bases between. In DNA form, the CDR3 reads TGTGCCAGCCCTGCTCAAACCTCCTACAATGAGCAGTTCTTC. Translating it yields CASPAQTSYNEQFF.

The chain joins TRBV9 to TRBJ2-1; D unresolved. The CDR3 is 15 amino acids. Germline assignment: CDR1 SGDLS and CDR2 YYNGEE. V was shortened by 5 bases and J by 0 bases, with 12 bases between the two germline ends. CDR3 coding DNA: TGTGCCAGCAGTGTTGGGGTAAGCTCCTACAATGAGCAGTTCTTC. It is translated as CASSVGVSSYNEQFF.

This rearrangement joins TRBV6-8 to TRBJ2-7; no clear D. CDR1 MNHGY and CDR2 SAAAGT come from the germline V gene. V gave up 10 bases and J gave up 6 bases, with 16 bases separating them. The CDR3 covers 12 residues. CDR3 amino acids: CAIGRRGVEQYV. The CDR3 DNA follows: TGTGCCATTGGACGCCGTGGGGTCGAGCAGTACGTC.

The rearrangement joins TRBV5-1 to TRBJ1-2, with a weak D call TRBD1 (6 bases). Germline V lookup: CDR1 SGHRS, CDR2 YFSETQ. The CDR3 has 15 amino acids. Trimming took off 6 bases at V and 0 bases at J, with 15 bases between the two ends. The DNA for the CDR3 is TGCGCCAGCAATTTGGGGGACATATCTAACTATGGCTACACCTTC. It translates to CASNLGDISNYGYTF.

The genes are TRBV28 and TRBJ2-1; 7 bases agree with TRBD2. The CDR3 is 17 residues long. Germline assignment: CDR1 MDHEN and CDR2 SYDVKM. Trimming cost V 0 bases and J 0 bases; bases outside gene matches: 5. The CDR3 DNA reads TGTGCCAGCAGTTTATGGATGGGCGGGAGCTCCTACAATGAGCAGTTCTTC. Translation: CASSLWMGGSSYNEQFF. The variable domain in full, completed from reference TRBV28 and TRBJ2-1, reads DVKVTQSSRYLVKRTGEKVFLECVQDMDHENMFWYRQDPGLGLRLIYFSYDVKMKEKGDIPEGYSVSREKKERFSLILESASTNQTSMYLCASSLWMGGSSYNEQFFGPGTRLTVL.

This clone is termed medium-sized. V gene TRBV6-8 combines with J gene TRBJ2-1; unclear D gene. Trimming removed 5 bases from V and 9 bases from J, with 20 bases in between. The CDR3 runs 15 residues. Germline CDR1 is MNHGY and CDR2 is SAAAGT. The CDR3 loop reads CASSGEADPYGEQFF. CDR3 DNA: TGTGCCAGCAGTGGTGAGGCAGACCCCTACGGTGAGCAGTTCTTC.

This clone is medium-sized within its sample. The J gene is TRBJ2-3, the V gene TRBV11-3; 7 bases agree with TRBD2. V trimming: 3 bases; J trimming: 4 bases; junction bases outside the gene matches: 4. Germline CDR1 and CDR2: SGHNT and YENEEA. The CDR3 is made up of 14 amino acids. CDR3 sequence (DNA): TGTGCCAGCAGCTTCTTTCGGGGGGCAGATACGCAGTATTTT. It encodes CASSFFRGADTQYF.

A few counts support this clone. This chain uses TRBV9 with TRBJ2-5, with 10 bases that match TRBD2. In germline, CDR1 is SGDLS, CDR2 YYNGEE. There are 16 residues in the CDR3. The J segment lost 4 bases and the V segment lost 0 bases, leaving 6 bases of the junction unmatched. CDR3 sequence reads: CASSVDPAGGPETQYF. The CDR3 DNA sequence: TGTGCCAGCAGCGTAGATCCAGCGGGGGGGCCAGAGACCCAGTACTTC.

The rearrangement links TRBV25-1 to TRBJ2-3; 7 bases are shared with TRBD2. This CDR3 comprises 14 residues. In germline, CDR1 is MGHDK, CDR2 SYGVNS. Losses at the gene ends were 0 bases for V and 11 bases for J; bases not matched to a gene: 8. DNA of the CDR3: TGTGCCAGCAGTGAATATCGAGGGAGGGAAGGGCAGTATTTT. Translating it yields CASSEYRGREGQYF.

The chain links TRBV11-3 to TRBJ1-1; D unclear. CDR1 and CDR2 from the germline V gene are SGHNT and YENEEA. There are 14 residues in the CDR3. With 5 bases removed from V and 2 bases from J, the gap between germline ends came to 12 bases. CDR3 sequence: CASSPDKINTEAFF. The CDR3 DNA sequence: TGTGCCAGCAGCCCCGACAAAATAAACACTGAAGCTTTCTTT.

The CDR3 sequence is CASSSPTPIGQGYNEQFF. In DNA form, the CDR3 reads TGTGCCAGCAGTTCCCCCACCCCAATCGGACAGGGGTACAATGAGCAGTTCTTC. The chain links TRBV6-8 to TRBJ2-1, with 9 bases identical to TRBD1. Trimming took 4 bases from V and 4 from J; bases not matched to a gene: 14. The CDR3 spans 18 residues. Per the germline V gene, CDR1 is MNHGY and CDR2 is SAAAGT.

This chain connects TRBV19 to TRBJ2-1; weak D call: TRBD2 (6 bases). Germline V lookup: CDR1 LNHDA, CDR2 SQIVND (reference sequence). This CDR3 has 17 amino acids. V gave up 5 bases and J gave up 4 bases, with 21 bases separating them. This CDR3 reads CASSFLSEAGVYNEQFF. Written as DNA, the CDR3 is TGTGCCAGTAGTTTCTTAAGCGAAGCGGGCGTATACAATGAGCAGTTCTTC.

This clone was counted at least ten times. This chain joins TRBV7-6 and TRBJ1-6; maybe TRBD1 (6 bases). CDR1 SGHVS and CDR2 FNYEAQ come from the germline V gene. V was trimmed by 3 bases and J by 6 bases, leaving 9 bases between them. The CDR3 extends over 14 amino acids. The CDR3 bases are TGTGCCAGCAGCTTCGGACAGAGTAATTCACCCCTCCACTTT. Translation gives CASSFGQSNSPLHF.

This chain uses TRBV6-8 with TRBJ2-1; D ambiguous. The germline V gene encodes CDR1 MNHGY and CDR2 SAAAGT. With 5 bases removed from V and 6 bases from J, the gap between germline ends came to 11 bases. There are 13 residues in the CDR3. The CDR3 loop is CASSTAMSNEQFF. The CDR3 coding sequence is TGTGCCAGCAGTACAGCCATGTCCAATGAGCAGTTCTTC.

This clone was seen only a few times. This chain links TRBV6-8 with TRBJ2-7; the D is unclear. The CDR3 is made up of 15 amino acids. Germline V lookup: CDR1 MNHGY, CDR2 SAAAGT. V lost 2 bases to trimming and J lost 1 base, with 12 bases between them. CDR3 DNA sequence: TGTGCCAGCAGTTACCCTTCTGCAGGATCCTACGAGCAGTACGTC. It codes for CASSYPSAGSYEQYV.

This clone was recorded a few times. The chain is built from TRBV11-3 and TRBJ2-3; TRBD2 matches at 8 bases. This CDR3 region has 17 residues. Germline V CDR1 and CDR2: SGHNT, YENEEA. The trim removed 1 base at V and 6 bases at J, leaving 12 bases unmatched. CDR3 nucleotides: TGTGCCAGCAGCTTAGGAGTTCGTCGGGGGGGCCGCGATACGCAGTATTTT. It translates to CASSLGVRRGGRDTQYF.

A few counts support this clone. V usage is TRBV11-3 and J usage is TRBJ1-3, with 7 bases fitting TRBD1. This CDR3 comprises 14 residues. With 5 bases clipped from V and 3 bases from J, the junction kept 4 bases outside the gene matches. Germline V gene data show CDR1 as SGHNT and CDR2 as YENEEA. The DNA of the CDR3 is TGTGCCAGCAGCCCCCGGGACAGTGGAAACACCATATATTTT. Translation: CASSPRDSGNTIYF.

This clone was picked up a small number of times. The CDR3 nucleotides read TGTGCCAGCAGTTACTCTTTGTATACAGCTTTCACCTACGAGCAGTACTTC. It yields the protein CASSYSLYTAFTYEQYF. The rearrangement links TRBV6-8 to TRBJ2-7; the D is unclear. The CDR3 is 17 amino acids. Per the germline V gene, CDR1 is MNHGY and CDR2 is SAAAGT. V lost 0 bases, J lost 2 bases, and 17 bases lay in between.

The gene calls are TRBV6-8 and TRBJ1-1; 12 bases fit TRBD1. V gave up 5 bases and J gave up 4 bases; unmatched junction bases: 26. The germline CDR1 and CDR2 sequences are MNHGY and SAAAGT. The CDR3 runs to 22 residues. CDR3: CASSPRGRDRGRVEIRGTEAFF. DNA of the CDR3: TGTGCCAGCAGTCCCAGGGGGCGGGACAGGGGGCGCGTAGAGATACGGGGCACTGAAGCTTTCTTT.

This clone occurred a few times. V is TRBV6-8 and J is TRBJ2-6, with a weak D call TRBD2 (5 bases). Germline lookup yields CDR1 MNHGY and CDR2 SAAAGT. This CDR3 contains 16 residues. V gave up 0 bases and J gave up 4 bases, with 10 bases separating them. This CDR3 is CASSYSLGSGANVLTF. In nucleotides, the CDR3 is TGTGCCAGCAGTTACTCGTTGGGGAGCGGGGCCAACGTCCTGACTTTC.

In this sample, this clone turned up many times. The V call is TRBV9, the J call TRBJ2-3; weak D call: TRBD2 (6 bases). In germline, CDR1 is SGDLS, CDR2 YYNGEE. CDR3 length: 13 residues. V shed 1 base and J shed 6 bases, with 9 bases lying between them. CDR3 loop: CASSVPGGDTQYF. The CDR3 bases are TGTGCCAGCAGCGTACCCGGAGGGGATACGCAGTATTTT.

The chain combines TRBV6-8 with TRBJ1-1, with D uncertain. Trimming stripped 6 bases from V and 1 base from J, with 15 bases between. The germline gives CDR1 MNHGY, CDR2 SAAAGT. The CDR3 sequence is 15 residues long. The CDR3 reads CASRPPRPRNTEAFF. CDR3 sequence (DNA): TGTGCCAGCAGGCCCCCTCGACCGAGGAACACTGAAGCTTTCTTT.

This clone was observed a handful of times. This chain joins TRBV11-3 and TRBJ1-1; TRBD1 matches 7 bases. Trimming took 3 bases from V and 4 from J; bases not matched to a gene: 11. The CDR3 sequence is 16 residues long. The germline gives CDR1 SGHNT, CDR2 YENEEA. The CDR3 DNA follows: TGTGCCAGCAGCTTCCATCAGGGGGTTGGAGGCACTGAAGCTTTCTTT. Translation: CASSFHQGVGGTEAFF.